The clone carrying this T cell receptor (beta chain) was detected only once. Germline CDR1 is SGHVS and CDR2 is FNYEAQ. Trimming cost V 5 bases and J 1 base; bases outside gene matches: 4. The CDR3 spans 15 residues. This sample was taken from a study of T cell responses to AZD1222 COVID-19 vaccine. TCRdb keeps only in-frame clones here, not all; method: immunoSEQ multiplex PCR. This table has about 99,000 clones, over 90% appearing once. This chain joins TRBV7-6 and TRBJ2-2, with TRBD1 matching 7 bases. The starting material was peripheral blood, obtained on day 0 of AZD1222 vaccination. This receptor was identified in an adult in good health. CDR3 nucleotides: TGTGCCAGCAGCCCAGACAGGGAGAACACCGGGGAGCTGTTTTTT. This translates into CASSPDRENTGELFF.